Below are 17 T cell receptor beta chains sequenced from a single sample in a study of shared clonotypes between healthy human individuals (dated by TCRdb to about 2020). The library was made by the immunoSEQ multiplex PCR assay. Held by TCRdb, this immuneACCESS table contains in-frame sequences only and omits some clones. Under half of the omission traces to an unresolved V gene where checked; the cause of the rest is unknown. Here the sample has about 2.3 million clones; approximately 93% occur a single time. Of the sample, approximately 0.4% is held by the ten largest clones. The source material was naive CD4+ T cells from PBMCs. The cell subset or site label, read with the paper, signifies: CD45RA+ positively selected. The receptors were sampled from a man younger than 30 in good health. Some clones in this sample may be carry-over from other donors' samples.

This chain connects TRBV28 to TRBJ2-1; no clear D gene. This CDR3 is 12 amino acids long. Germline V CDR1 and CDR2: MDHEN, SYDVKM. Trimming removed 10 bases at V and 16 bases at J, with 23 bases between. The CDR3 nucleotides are TGTGCCACCGGACCCCGTAGGCAGCCAGCATTCTTC. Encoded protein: CATGPRRQPAFF.

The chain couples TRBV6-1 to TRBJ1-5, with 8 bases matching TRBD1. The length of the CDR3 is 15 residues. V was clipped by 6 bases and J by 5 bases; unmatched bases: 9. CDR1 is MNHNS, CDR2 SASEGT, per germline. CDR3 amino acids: CASRSLGQAYQPQHF. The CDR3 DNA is TGTGCCAGCAGAAGCCTGGGACAGGCGTATCAGCCCCAGCATTTT.

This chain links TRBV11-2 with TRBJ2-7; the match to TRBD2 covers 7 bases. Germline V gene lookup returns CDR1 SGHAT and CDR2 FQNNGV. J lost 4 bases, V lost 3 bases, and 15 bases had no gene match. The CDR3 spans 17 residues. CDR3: CASSFSSRAGPTYEQYF. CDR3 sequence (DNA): TGTGCCAGCAGCTTCTCGAGTCGAGCGGGACCGACATACGAGCAGTACTTC. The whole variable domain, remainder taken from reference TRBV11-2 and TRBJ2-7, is EAGVAQSPRYKIIEKRQSVAFWCNPISGHATLYWYQQILGQGPKLLIQFQNNGVVDDSQLPKDRFSAERLKGVDSTLKIQPAKLEDSAVYLCASSFSSRAGPTYEQYFGPGTRLTVT.

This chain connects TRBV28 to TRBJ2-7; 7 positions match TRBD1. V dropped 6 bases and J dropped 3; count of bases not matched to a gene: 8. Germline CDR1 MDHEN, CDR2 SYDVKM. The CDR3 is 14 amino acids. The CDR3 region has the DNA TGTGCCAGCAGCCGACAGGGAATAGACTACGAGCAGTACTTC. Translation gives CASSRQGIDYEQYF. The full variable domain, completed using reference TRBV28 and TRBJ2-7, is DVKVTQSSRYLVKRTGEKVFLECVQDMDHENMFWYRQDPGLGLRLIYFSYDVKMKEKGDIPEGYSVSREKKERFSLILESASTNQTSMYLCASSRQGIDYEQYFGPGTRLTVT.

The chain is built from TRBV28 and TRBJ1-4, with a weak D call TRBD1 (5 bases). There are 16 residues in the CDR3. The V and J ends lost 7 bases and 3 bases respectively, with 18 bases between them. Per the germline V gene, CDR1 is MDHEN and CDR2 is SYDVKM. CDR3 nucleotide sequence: TGTGCCAGCACCTCGATCGACAGCGTGGCTAATGAAAAACTGTTTTTT. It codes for CASTSIDSVANEKLFF. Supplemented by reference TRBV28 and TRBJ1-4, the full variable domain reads DVKVTQSSRYLVKRTGEKVFLECVQDMDHENMFWYRQDPGLGLRLIYFSYDVKMKEKGDIPEGYSVSREKKERFSLILESASTNQTSMYLCASTSIDSVANEKLFFGSGTQLSVL.

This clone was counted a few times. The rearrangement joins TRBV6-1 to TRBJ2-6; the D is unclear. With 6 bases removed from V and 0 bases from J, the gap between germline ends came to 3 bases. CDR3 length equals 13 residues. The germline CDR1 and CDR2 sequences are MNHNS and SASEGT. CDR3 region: CASRDSGANVLTF. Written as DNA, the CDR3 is TGTGCCAGCAGGGACTCTGGGGCCAACGTCCTGACTTTC.

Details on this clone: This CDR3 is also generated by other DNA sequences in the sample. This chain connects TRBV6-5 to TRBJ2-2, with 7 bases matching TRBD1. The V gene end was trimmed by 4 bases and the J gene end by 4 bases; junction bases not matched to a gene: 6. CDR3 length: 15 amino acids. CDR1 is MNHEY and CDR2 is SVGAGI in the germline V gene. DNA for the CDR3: TGTGCCAGCAGTTCGAGGGGGCGAAGCACCGGGGAGCTGTTTTTT. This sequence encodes CASSSRGRSTGELFF.

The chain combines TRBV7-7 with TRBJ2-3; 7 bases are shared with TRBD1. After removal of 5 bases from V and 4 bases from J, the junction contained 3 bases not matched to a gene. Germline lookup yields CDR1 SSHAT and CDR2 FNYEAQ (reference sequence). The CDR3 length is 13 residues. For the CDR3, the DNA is TGTGCCAGCAGCACCGACAGGGCAGATACGCAGTATTTT. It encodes CASSTDRADTQYF.

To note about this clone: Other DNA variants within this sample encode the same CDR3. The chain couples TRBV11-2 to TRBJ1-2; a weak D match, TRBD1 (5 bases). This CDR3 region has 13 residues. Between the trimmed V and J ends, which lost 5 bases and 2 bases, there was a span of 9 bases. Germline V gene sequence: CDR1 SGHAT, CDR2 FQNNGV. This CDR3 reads CASSPTVNYGYTF. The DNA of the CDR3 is TGTGCCAGCAGCCCGACAGTAAACTATGGCTACACCTTC.

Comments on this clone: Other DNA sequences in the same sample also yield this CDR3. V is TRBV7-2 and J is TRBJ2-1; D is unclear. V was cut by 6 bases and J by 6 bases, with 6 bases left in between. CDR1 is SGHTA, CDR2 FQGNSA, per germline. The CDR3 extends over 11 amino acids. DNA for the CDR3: TGTGCCAGCAGTTTGGGCAATGAGCAGTTCTTC. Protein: CASSLGNEQFF.

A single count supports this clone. CDR3 coding DNA: TGTGCCAGCAGTTTATCCCGGGGGCAAGCTTTCTTT. This gives the protein CASSLSRGQAFF. The V gene is TRBV28, the J gene TRBJ1-1, with D perhaps TRBD1 (6 bases). The CDR3 has 12 amino acids. The V gene lost 1 base and the J gene lost 9 bases, with 9 bases spanning the gap. Germline lookup yields CDR1 MDHEN and CDR2 SYDVKM. The entire variable domain, with the rest obtained from reference TRBV28 and TRBJ1-1, is as follows: DVKVTQSSRYLVKRTGEKVFLECVQDMDHENMFWYRQDPGLGLRLIYFSYDVKMKEKGDIPEGYSVSREKKERFSLILESASTNQTSMYLCASSLSRGQAFFGQGTRLTVV.

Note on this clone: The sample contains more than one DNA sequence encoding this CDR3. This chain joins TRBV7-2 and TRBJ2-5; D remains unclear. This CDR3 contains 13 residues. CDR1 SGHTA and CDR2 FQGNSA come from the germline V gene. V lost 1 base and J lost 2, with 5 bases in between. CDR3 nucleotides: TGTGCCAGCAGCTTAGGGCGTCAAGAGACCCAGTACTTC. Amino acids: CASSLGRQETQYF.

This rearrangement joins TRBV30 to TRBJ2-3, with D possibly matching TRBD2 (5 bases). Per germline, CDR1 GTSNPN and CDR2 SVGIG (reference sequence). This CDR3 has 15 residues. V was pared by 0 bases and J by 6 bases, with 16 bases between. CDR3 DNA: TGTGCCTGGAGTGTACTGGCGGGCCCCCCGGATACGCAGTATTTT. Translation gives CAWSVLAGPPDTQYF. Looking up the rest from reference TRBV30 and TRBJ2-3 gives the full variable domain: SQTIHQWPATLVQPVGSPLSLECTVEGTSNPNLYWYRQAAGRGLQLLFYSVGIGQISSEVPQNLSASRPQDRQFILSSKKLLLSDSGFYLCAWSVLAGPPDTQYFGPGTRLTVL.

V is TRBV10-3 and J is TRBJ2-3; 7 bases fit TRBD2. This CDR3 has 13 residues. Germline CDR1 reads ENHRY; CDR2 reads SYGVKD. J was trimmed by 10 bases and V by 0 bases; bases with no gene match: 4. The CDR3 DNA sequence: TGTGCCATCAGTGAGTCTGTTGGGAGGGCGCAGTATTTT. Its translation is CAISESVGRAQYF.

The DNA of the CDR3 is TGTGCCAGCAGTTTAAAGGGATATACGCAGTATTTT. It is translated as CASSLKGYTQYF. The rearrangement links TRBV27 to TRBJ2-3; D is uncertain. Trimming shortened V by 2 bases and J by 7 bases, and 7 bases separated the two germline ends. Germline CDR1 is MNHEY and CDR2 is SMNVEV (reference sequence). This CDR3 is 12 amino acids long.

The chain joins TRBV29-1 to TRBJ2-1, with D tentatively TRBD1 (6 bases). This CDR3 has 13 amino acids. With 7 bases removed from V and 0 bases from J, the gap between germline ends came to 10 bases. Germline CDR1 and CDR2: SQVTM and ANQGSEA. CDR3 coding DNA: TGCAGCGGGGACACAAGCTCCTACAATGAGCAGTTCTTC. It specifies CSGDTSSYNEQFF.

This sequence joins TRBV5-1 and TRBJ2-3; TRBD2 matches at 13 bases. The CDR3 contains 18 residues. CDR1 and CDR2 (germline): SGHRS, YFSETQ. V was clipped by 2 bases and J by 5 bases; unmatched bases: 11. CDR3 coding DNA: TGCGCCAGCAGCTTAGGCCGACTAGCGGGAGGCCACGGAGATACGCAGTATTTT. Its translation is CASSLGRLAGGHGDTQYF.